This passage covers 29 T cell receptor beta chains from one sample sequenced in a study of early T cells in non-severe SARS-CoV-2 infection. Each CDR3 protein is one row after TCRdb ran MiXCR on the 5' RACE reads. The sample has roughly 17,000 distinct CDR3 sequences; about 6% are singletons. The specimen comprised whole blood, sampled at baseline. The origin of the receptors is an adult who was a healthcare worker with PCR-confirmed SARS-CoV-2 infection or an uninfected control (not recorded which).

This clonotype was observed at least ten times. The rearrangement uses TRBV12-3 or TRBV12-4 and TRBJ2-4; tentatively, D is TRBD2 (5 bases). The CDR3 is made up of 12 amino acids. Between the trimmed V and J ends, which lost 6 bases and 9 bases, there was a span of 12 bases. Written as DNA, the CDR3 is TGTGCCAGCAGCCGACCCGGAGGCATTCAGTACTTC. Its protein product is CASSRPGGIQYF.

This clonotype was seen repeatedly, ten times or more. The chain couples TRBV7-9 to TRBJ2-4; D ambiguous. CDR1 and CDR2 from the germline V gene are SEHNR and FQNEAQ (reference sequence). V was shortened by 3 bases and J by 6 bases, with 12 bases between the two germline ends. The CDR3 consists of 14 residues. The CDR3 loop is CASSFVGRGNIQYF. The CDR3 bases are TGTGCCAGCAGCTTCGTTGGGCGAGGAAACATTCAGTACTTC.

In this sample, this clonotype turned up many times. The chain employs TRBV7-9 and TRBJ1-4; D perhaps matches TRBD1 (5 bases). From germline, CDR1 is SEHNR and CDR2 FQNEAQ (reference sequence). This CDR3 has 15 amino acids. V lost 5 bases to trimming and J lost 8 bases, with 18 bases between them. The CDR3 is CASSPSGGWVEKLFF. The DNA of the CDR3 is TGTGCCAGCAGCCCTTCGGGGGGATGGGTCGAAAAACTGTTTTTT.

The chain combines TRBV11-2 with TRBJ2-4; a possible D gene is TRBD2 (6 bases). The CDR3 totals 17 residues. Germline V gene data show CDR1 as SGHAT and CDR2 as FQNNGV. V shed 0 bases and J shed 0 bases, with 12 bases lying between them. The CDR3 coding sequence is TGTGCCAGCAGCTTAGATCGGAGGGGACTAGCCAAAAACATTCAGTACTTC. Residues: CASSLDRRGLAKNIQYF.

This clonotype came up many times. The chain carries TRBV11-2 and TRBJ2-2; TRBD1 aligns across 9 bases. This CDR3 has 16 residues. Trimming took 4 bases from V and 5 from J; bases not matched to a gene: 8. Germline V gene sequence: CDR1 SGHAT, CDR2 FQNNGV. CDR3 region: CASSWGQGPRTGELFF. CDR3 DNA: TGTGCCAGCAGCTGGGGACAGGGCCCAAGGACCGGGGAGCTGTTTTTT.

This clonotype qualifies as medium-sized. The J gene is TRBJ1-1, the V gene TRBV20-1; D gene uncertain. CDR1 and CDR2 from the germline V gene are DFQATT and SNEGSKA (reference sequence). V was pared by 2 bases and J by 2 bases, with 9 bases between. The CDR3 sequence is 13 residues long. Written as DNA, the CDR3 is TGCAGTGCTAGATTTGAGGTAAACACTGAAGCTTTCTTT. Its translation: CSARFEVNTEAFF.

There are many counts of this clonotype. This chain connects TRBV5-8 to TRBJ1-1, with a weak D call TRBD1 (5 bases). The ends were cut back, 3 bases at V and 5 bases at J, with 14 bases in the middle. Germline assignment: CDR1 SGHTS and CDR2 YDEGEE. The CDR3 has 14 residues. The CDR3 here is CASSSSRVGTEAFF. Here the CDR3 DNA reads TGTGCCAGCAGCTCCTCCAGGGTCGGGACTGAAGCTTTCTTT.

This clonotype was observed a handful of times. The rearrangement uses TRBV11-1 and TRBJ2-6; the D is unclear. This CDR3 has 15 amino acids. The V end lost 3 bases, the J end lost 0 bases, and 6 bases lay between the germline ends. CDR1 SGHAT and CDR2 FQDESV come from the germline V gene (reference sequence). DNA for the CDR3: TGTGCCAGCAGCTTTGGGTCCTCTGGGGCCAACGTCCTGACTTTC. Its translation: CASSFGSSGANVLTF. The variable domain in full, completed from reference TRBV11-1 and TRBJ2-6, reads EAEVAQSPRYKITEKSQAVAFWCDPISGHATLYWYRQILGQGPELLVQFQDESVVDDSQLPKDRFSAERLKGVDSTLKIQPAELGDSAMYLCASSFGSSGANVLTFGAGSRLTVL.

Sample share makes this clonotype medium-sized (0.01 to 0.1%). This chain joins TRBV11-2 and TRBJ2-7; D perhaps matches TRBD1 (6 bases). The germline gives CDR1 SGHAT, CDR2 FQNNGV. The CDR3 loop spans 14 amino acids. The V end was cut by 5 bases, the J end by 2 bases, with 13 bases between. The CDR3 region is CASSPGHRTYEQYF. CDR3 DNA sequence: TGTGCCAGCAGCCCGGGACACCGTACCTACGAGCAGTACTTC.

The CDR3 region is CASSWDKANTGELFF. CDR3 bases: TGTGCCAGCAGCTGGGACAAGGCGAACACCGGGGAGCTGTTTTTT. The genes are TRBV11-1 and TRBJ2-2; maybe TRBD1 (6 bases). Looked up from germline, CDR1 is SGHAT and CDR2 is FQDESV (reference sequence). V was shortened by 4 bases and J by 0 bases, with 9 bases between the two germline ends. This CDR3 is 15 amino acids long.

Relative to its sample, this clonotype is medium-sized. The chain carries TRBV19 and TRBJ1-2; no definite D call. V lost 4 bases to trimming and J lost 0 bases, with 9 bases between them. Per the germline V gene, CDR1 is LNHDA and CDR2 is SQIVND (reference sequence). The CDR3 length is 14 residues. CDR3 bases: TGTGCCAGTAGTACCAGCAGAGCTAACTATGGCTACACCTTC. Encoded protein: CASSTSRANYGYTF. The full variable domain, in which reference TRBV19 and TRBJ1-2 provide the parts outside the CDR3, is DGGITQSPKYLFRKEGQNVTLSCEQNLNHDAMYWYRQDPGQGLRLIYYSQIVNDFQKGDIAEGYSVSREKKESFPLTVTSAQKNPTAFYLCASSTSRANYGYTFGSGTRLTVV.

In its sample, this clonotype ranks as medium-sized (0.01 to 0.1%). The chain carries TRBV12-3 or TRBV12-4 and TRBJ2-1; 9 bases map to TRBD1. The J segment lost 5 bases and the V segment lost 5 bases, leaving 7 bases of the junction unmatched. This CDR3 contains 15 residues. Here the CDR3 reads CASSLKDRGDNEQFF. CDR3 nucleotide sequence: TGTGCCAGCAGTCTTAAAGACAGGGGGGACAATGAGCAGTTCTTC.

This clonotype came up many times. The rearrangement joins TRBV6-6 to TRBJ2-2, with no clear D. Trimming shortened V by 4 bases and J by 5 bases, and 2 bases separated the two germline ends. Germline assignment: CDR1 MNHNY and CDR2 SVGAGI (reference sequence). This CDR3 is 11 amino acids long. This CDR3 is CASSFTGELFF. The CDR3 DNA sequence: TGTGCCAGCAGTTTTACCGGGGAGCTGTTTTTT.

The chain has TRBV25-1 and TRBJ1-1; TRBD1 might be the D (6 bases). This CDR3 is built from 13 residues. Germline assignment: CDR1 MGHDK and CDR2 SYGVNS. V was trimmed by 4 bases and J by 6 bases, leaving 12 bases between them. The CDR3 sequence: CASSGRGTAEAFF. In DNA, the CDR3 is TGTGCCAGCAGTGGCAGGGGAACGGCTGAAGCTTTCTTT.

The table lists this clonotype with many counts. This chain connects TRBV29-1 to TRBJ2-3; no definite D call. This CDR3 is built from 12 residues. V dropped 4 bases and J dropped 6 bases, with 11 bases sitting between them. Germline V CDR1 and CDR2: SQVTM, ANQGSEA. CDR3 in amino acids: CSVVYSADTQYF. Written as DNA, the CDR3 is TGCAGCGTTGTCTACAGCGCGGATACGCAGTATTTT.

This clonotype was seen repeatedly, ten times or more. The chain links TRBV30 to TRBJ1-2; D ambiguous. From germline, CDR1 is GTSNPN and CDR2 SVGIG (reference sequence). CDR3 length equals 14 residues. The ends were cut back, 0 bases at V and 8 bases at J, with 16 bases in the middle. The CDR3 bases are TGTGCCTGGAGTGTTCCCCTCTCCCCGAGGGGCTACACCTTC. This sequence encodes CAWSVPLSPRGYTF.

Ten or more counts support this clonotype. The gene calls are TRBV11-1 and TRBJ2-1; 9 positions match TRBD1. This CDR3 is built from 13 residues. J gave up 8 bases and V 5 bases, and 4 bases lay outside the gene matches. CDR1 is SGHAT and CDR2 is FQDESV in the germline V gene (reference sequence). CDR3 nucleotides: TGTGCCAGCAGCGCCGACAGGGGGGATGAGCAGTTCTTC. Translation gives CASSADRGDEQFF.

In this sample, this clonotype turned up many times. CDR3 sequence (DNA): TGTGCCAGCAGCCAATGGAGGGCTGGCGGCGGGTACGAGAACATTCAGTACTTC. Translation gives CASSQWRAGGGYENIQYF. V is TRBV4-2 and J is TRBJ2-4; tentative D call: TRBD2 (6 bases). Trimming cost V 2 bases and J 7 bases, with 24 bases left between them. Germline lookup yields CDR1 LGHNA and CDR2 YNFKEQ. CDR3 length: 18 residues.

This clonotype ranks as medium-sized. The V call is TRBV6-5, the J call TRBJ2-7; D is possibly TRBD1 or TRBD2 (5 bases each). Trimming left V 6 bases short and J 6 bases short, with 12 bases between. Germline CDR1 reads MNHEY; CDR2 reads SVGAGI. CDR3 size: 12 residues. CDR3 bases: TGTGCCAGCAGGATTGGGACCGGCGAGCAGTACTTC. Its protein product is CASRIGTGEQYF.

This clonotype is medium-sized within its sample. V gene TRBV7-2 combines with J gene TRBJ2-7, with 15 bases that match TRBD2. The junction had 6 bases not matched to a gene; V was cut back by 4 bases and J by 5 bases. From germline, CDR1 is SGHTA and CDR2 FQGNSA. The CDR3 has 16 residues. The CDR3 DNA follows: TGTGCCAGCAGCTGGGGACTAGCGGGGGGAATCGACGAGCAGTACTTC. It is translated as CASSWGLAGGIDEQYF.

Only a few counts were recorded for this clonotype. J is TRBJ2-1 and V is TRBV6-1, with D hard to call. Germline CDR1 MNHNS, CDR2 SASEGT. The CDR3 sequence is 13 residues long. V lost 3 bases and J lost 4, with 7 bases in between. CDR3 in amino acids: CASSDAEYNEQFF. In DNA, the CDR3 is TGTGCCAGCAGTGATGCGGAATACAATGAGCAGTTCTTC.

This clonotype was recorded many times. The V gene is TRBV11-2, the J gene TRBJ1-1; 7 bases are shared with TRBD1. CDR3 length: 14 amino acids. The ends lost 5 bases at V and 4 bases at J; junction bases unmatched: 7. The germline CDR1 and CDR2 sequences are SGHAT and FQNNGV. CDR3 nucleotides: TGTGCCAGCAGCAGGGCAGGGGGGCTCACTGAAGCTTTCTTT. The encoded protein is CASSRAGGLTEAFF.

This chain connects TRBV5-1 to TRBJ1-1; 9 bases map to TRBD1. After removal of 0 bases from V and 5 bases from J, the junction contained 8 bases not matched to a gene. Germline CDR1 SGHRS, CDR2 YFSETQ. The CDR3 loop spans 16 amino acids. The CDR3 sequence is CASSLALNRGQTEAFF. The DNA for the CDR3 is TGCGCCAGCAGCTTGGCACTAAACAGGGGGCAAACTGAAGCTTTCTTT.

This clonotype was seen repeatedly, ten times or more. This rearrangement joins TRBV10-3 to TRBJ2-5; tentatively, D is TRBD2 (7 bases). Trimming pared 10 bases from V and 2 bases from J, leaving 14 bases between. CDR1 ENHRY and CDR2 SYGVKD come from the germline V gene. The CDR3 contains 13 residues. CDR3 in DNA: TGTGCCACCAGAGCGGGGACACAAGAGACCCAGTACTTC. Amino acid sequence: CATRAGTQETQYF.

This clonotype was recorded once. A much larger clonotype is one base distant, so this may be a read error. The chain couples TRBV6-4 to TRBJ2-1, with D hard to call. The CDR3 is 13 residues long. CDR1 and CDR2 from the germline V gene are MRHNA and SNTAGT. The V end was cut by 3 bases, the J end by 2 bases, with 5 bases between. The CDR3 sequence is CASSENTYNEQFF. The CDR3 DNA reads TGTGCCAGCAGTGAGAACACCTACAATGAGCAGTTCTTC.

The sample holds many counts of this clonotype. The chain links TRBV3-1 to TRBJ2-7, with D perhaps TRBD2 (6 bases). Germline values: CDR1 LGHDT, CDR2 YNNKEL (reference sequence). V dropped 1 base and J dropped 3 bases, with 10 bases sitting between them. The length of the CDR3 is 14 residues. CDR3 sequence reads: CASSQGDWDYEQYF. CDR3 nucleotides: TGTGCCAGCAGCCAAGGGGACTGGGACTACGAGCAGTACTTC.

In its sample, this clonotype was seen many times. The chain recombines TRBV7-2 with TRBJ1-1; D is possibly TRBD1 (5 bases). The CDR3 is 16 amino acids. CDR1 is SGHTA, CDR2 FQGNSA, per germline. The germline V and J ends were trimmed by 4 bases and 0 bases, with 15 bases remaining between them. CDR3 coding DNA: TGTGCCAGCAGCTCAACAGGAGTTCTTATGAACACTGAAGCTTTCTTT. Translation: CASSSTGVLMNTEAFF.

This clonotype showed up many times. V and J are TRBV6-2 or TRBV6-3 and TRBJ1-1, with a weak D call TRBD1 (6 bases). The CDR3 spans 12 residues. Trimming shortened V by 10 bases and J by 6 bases, and 15 bases separated the two germline ends. From germline, CDR1 is MNHEY and CDR2 SVGEGT. CDR3 DNA: TGTGCCATCAAACGGGGGGCATCTGAAGCTTTCTTT. Translated, it gives CAIKRGASEAFF.

This clonotype appeared many times. V gene TRBV7-8 combines with J gene TRBJ2-2; D gene unclear. This CDR3 region has 15 residues. V was pared by 3 bases and J by 1 base, with 9 bases between. In germline, CDR1 is SGHVS, CDR2 FQNEAQ. This CDR3 is CASSLVSKNTGELFF. DNA for the CDR3: TGTGCCAGCAGCTTGGTTAGCAAGAACACCGGGGAGCTGTTTTTT.